This T cell receptor beta chain is drawn from a study of spatial heterogeneity in lung cancer. A single record per CDR3 protein comes from TCRdb applying MiXCR to the 5' RACE reads. The sample carries over 45,000 distinct CDR3 sequences, approximately 5% recorded once. Documented time point: sample taken at primary tumor resection. The authors sequenced whole RNA from tumor, nontumor lung or frozen PBMC without sorting. The sample holds a few counts of this clonotype. V shed 4 bases and J 2 bases; nucleotides not matched to a gene: 3. CDR3 length: 15 amino acids. Per germline, CDR1 LGHDT and CDR2 YNNKEL (reference sequence).

This clonotype was sampled from a male donor with early-stage non-small cell lung cancer. The sample was PBMCs, taken at surgery. V usage is TRBV3-1 and J usage is TRBJ2-1; the match to TRBD2 covers 9 bases. CDR3 region: CASSLAGATYNEQFF. The CDR3 nucleotides are TGTGCCAGCAGCCTAGCGGGAGCAACCTACAATGAGCAGTTCTTC.